Below are 26 T cell receptor beta chains sequenced from a single sample in a study of lung T cells in sarcoidosis with Löfgren's syndrome. From the reads, TCRdb called clonotypes with MiXCR, one entry per CDR3 protein. Of about 63,000 distinct CDR3 sequences listed, 21% are singletons. The sequencing input was CD4+ T cells from PBMCs. These TCRs come from a human donor with sarcoidosis (Löfgren's syndrome or another form), or a control subject (not recorded which).

The chain links TRBV18 to TRBJ2-3; D is possibly TRBD2 (7 bases). The length of the CDR3 is 15 residues. Trimming pared 3 bases from V and 5 bases from J, leaving 15 bases between. The germline V gene encodes CDR1 KGHSH and CDR2 LQKENI. The DNA of the CDR3 is TGTGCCAGCTCACCTAAGTCGGGGGGCAGAGATACGCAGTATTTT. Protein sequence: CASSPKSGGRDTQYF.

V and J are TRBV12-3 or TRBV12-4 and TRBJ2-7; maybe TRBD1 (5 bases). Trimming took 1 base from V and 10 from J, leaving 17 bases between them. The CDR3 runs 14 residues. CDR3 protein: CASSLGTTVRYQYF. The CDR3 region has the DNA TGTGCCAGCAGTTTAGGGACGACAGTACGGTATCAGTACTTC.

A remark on this clonotype: Possible read error: a much larger clone is one base away. This chain links TRBV12-5 with TRBJ2-1; D unresolved. Germline V gene data show CDR1 as LGHNT and CDR2 as FRNRAP. The CDR3 is 12 amino acids. In nucleotides, the CDR3 is TGTGCTAGTGATTTGGTAATGTCCGAGCAGTTCTTC. This sequence encodes CASDLVMSEQFF.

Comments on this clonotype: A clone one base away is much larger, so this may be a read error. The rearrangement links TRBV6-1 to TRBJ1-1, with 9 bases identical to TRBD1. J gave up 4 bases and V 6 bases, and 9 bases lay outside the gene matches. CDR1 is MNHNS, CDR2 SASEGT, per germline. This CDR3 comprises 15 residues. CDR3 region: CASSTGTGSPTEAFF. CDR3 nucleotides: TGTGCCAGCAGCACCGGGACAGGGTCCCCCACTGAAGCTTTCTTT.

About this clonotype: A read error is possible here, since a much larger clone lies one base away. J is TRBJ1-1 and V is TRBV7-9; D gene ambiguous. Germline V gene sequence: CDR1 SEHNR, CDR2 FQNEAQ (reference sequence). CDR3 length equals 14 residues. V lost 2 bases to trimming and J lost 1 base, with 8 bases between them. CDR3 in DNA: TGTGCCAGCAGCTTAAAAGAGGGGAACACTGAAGCTTTCTTT. The encoded protein is CASSLKEGNTEAFF.

J is TRBJ2-3 and V is TRBV20-1; maybe TRBD1 (6 bases). This CDR3 has 15 residues. The V and J ends lost 5 bases and 3 bases respectively, with 18 bases between them. From germline, CDR1 is DFQATT and CDR2 SNEGSKA (reference sequence). The CDR3 coding sequence is TGCAGTGCTGACAGGCTGGCTAGTTCTACAGATACGCAGTATTTT. Translated, it gives CSADRLASSTDTQYF.

This clonotype was seen many times. This sequence joins TRBV4-2 and TRBJ2-3; D ambiguous. The germline V gene has CDR1 LGHNA and CDR2 YNFKEQ. Trimming cost V 5 bases and J 5 bases, with 17 bases left between them. The length of the CDR3 is 15 residues. The CDR3 protein is CASSSDWSNQDTQYF. The CDR3 nucleotides are TGTGCCAGCAGCTCCGACTGGAGCAATCAAGATACGCAGTATTTT.

This clonotype was counted many times. V usage is TRBV28 and J usage is TRBJ2-2, with 7 bases aligning to TRBD1. Germline CDR1 is MDHEN and CDR2 is SYDVKM. Trimming took 5 bases from V and 0 from J; bases not matched to a gene: 6. The CDR3 totals 16 residues. CDR3 residues: CASSLPGQTNTGELFF. CDR3 DNA: TGTGCCAGCAGTCTACCGGGACAGACGAACACCGGGGAGCTGTTTTTT.

Many counts were recorded for this clonotype. The chain is built from TRBV6-6 and TRBJ2-6; D ambiguous. Trimming took 2 bases from V and 7 from J, leaving 6 bases between them. This CDR3 is built from 13 residues. Germline V lookup: CDR1 MNHNY, CDR2 SVGAGI (reference sequence). CDR3 sequence: CASSYNHANVLTF. CDR3 in DNA: TGTGCCAGCAGTTACAATCACGCCAACGTCCTGACTTTC.

This clonotype was detected only once. A much larger clonotype is one base distant, so this may be a read error. This chain connects TRBV20-1 to TRBJ1-2, with TRBD1 as a possible D gene (6 bases). CDR1 is DFQATT, CDR2 SNEGSKA, per germline (reference sequence). CDR3 length: 16 residues. The CDR3 nucleotides read TGCAGTGCTAGAGCCACTGGACAGACAAGGAACTATGTCTACACCTTC. Protein product: CSARATGQTRNYVYTF.

The chain carries TRBV11-2 and TRBJ2-1; 7 bases are a match to TRBD1. CDR1 and CDR2 (germline): SGHAT, FQNNGV. The CDR3 spans 15 residues. With 2 bases clipped from V and 1 base from J, the junction kept 2 bases outside the gene matches. The CDR3 nucleotides are TGTGCCAGCAGCTTAACAGGGGCGTCCTACAATGAGCAGTTCTTC. Protein sequence: CASSLTGASYNEQFF.

V gene TRBV11-1 combines with J gene TRBJ2-1; 11 bases fit TRBD1. Losses at the gene ends were 6 bases for V and 12 bases for J; bases not matched to a gene: 16. The CDR3 extends over 16 amino acids. Germline V gene lookup returns CDR1 SGHAT and CDR2 FQDESV (reference sequence). CDR3 protein: CASRPTGTGGTGRQFF. CDR3 nucleotides: TGTGCCAGCAGACCCACGGGGACAGGGGGGACAGGAAGGCAGTTCTTC. Full variable domain (outside the CDR3, taken from reference TRBV11-1 and TRBJ2-1): EAEVAQSPRYKITEKSQAVAFWCDPISGHATLYWYRQILGQGPELLVQFQDESVVDDSQLPKDRFSAERLKGVDSTLKIQPAELGDSAMYLCASRPTGTGGTGRQFFGPGTRLTVL.

In its sample, this clonotype was seen a few times. The chain is built from TRBV20-1 and TRBJ2-1; 14 bases are shared with TRBD2. The germline gives CDR1 DFQATT, CDR2 SNEGSKA (reference sequence). This CDR3 spans 22 amino acids. The ends lost 3 bases at V and 0 bases at J; junction bases unmatched: 19. The CDR3 spells CSASKSRPQTSGGGFSYNEQFF. Written as DNA, the CDR3 is TGCAGTGCTAGTAAATCCAGGCCCCAGACTAGCGGGGGGGGGTTCTCCTACAATGAGCAGTTCTTC.

The sample holds a few counts of this clonotype. J is TRBJ2-1 and V is TRBV5-1; TRBD1 might be the D (6 bases). V lost 1 base to trimming and J lost 7 bases, with 15 bases between them. The CDR3 covers 15 residues. In germline, CDR1 is SGHRS, CDR2 YFSETQ. CDR3 amino acids: CASSLRGTQENEQFF. The CDR3 coding sequence is TGCGCCAGCAGCTTGAGGGGGACACAGGAGAATGAGCAGTTCTTC.

About this clonotype itself: Just one base apart from a much larger clone, this may be a read error. The chain recombines TRBV7-9 with TRBJ1-2, with a possible D match to TRBD1 (5 bases). The germline gives CDR1 SEHNR, CDR2 FQNEAQ (reference sequence). The V end was cut by 5 bases, the J end by 2 bases, with 12 bases between. CDR3 length equals 14 residues. In DNA, the CDR3 is TGTGCCAGCAGCACCGGGGCAAACAACTATGGCTACACCTTC. Translating it yields CASSTGANNYGYTF.

This clonotype was recorded once. This chain connects TRBV5-1 to TRBJ1-1, with D possibly TRBD1 on 5 matching bases. V lost 6 bases, J lost 4 bases, and 19 bases lay in between. CDR3 length: 15 amino acids. Germline V gives CDR1 SGHRS, CDR2 YFSETQ. The CDR3, as DNA: TGCGCCAGCAACTTTTTTCAGGGAGGAATCACTGAAGCTTTCTTT. Translated: CASNFFQGGITEAFF.

This chain joins TRBV4-3 and TRBJ2-7; the D is unclear. From germline, CDR1 is LGHNA and CDR2 YSLEER. The CDR3 extends over 14 amino acids. Trimming shortened V by 3 bases and J by 6 bases, and 15 bases separated the two germline ends. CDR3 bases: TGCGCCAGCAGCCAGATGCTGACGGATTTCGAGCAGTACTTC. Translated, it gives CASSQMLTDFEQYF.

Comment on this clonotype: A read error may be the cause here, since a much bigger clone is one base away. The chain has TRBV7-2 and TRBJ2-7; D perhaps matches TRBD2 (5 bases). V gave up 3 bases and J gave up 7 bases, with 28 bases separating them. Germline CDR1 and CDR2: SGHTA and FQGNSA. The CDR3 is 18 residues long. The CDR3, as DNA: TGTGCCAGCAGCTTTATCCCCCGGGGAAGCGAGAGGATGGGGGAGCAGTACTTC. The encoded protein is CASSFIPRGSERMGEQYF.

There are many counts of this clonotype. The rearrangement links TRBV20-1 to TRBJ2-7; D remains unclear. This CDR3 is 16 amino acids long. Germline loops: CDR1 DFQATT, CDR2 SNEGSKA (reference sequence). V was clipped by 0 bases and J by 0 bases, with 15 bases between them. This chain's CDR3 is CSAREIGRSSSYEQYV. The CDR3 DNA sequence: TGCAGTGCTAGAGAAATCGGCCGATCGAGCTCCTACGAGCAGTACGTC.

This clonotype occurred many times. The rearrangement links TRBV7-2 to TRBJ1-5, with 8 bases matching TRBD1. V lost 6 bases and J lost 2; bases outside the gene matches: 6. CDR1 SGHTA and CDR2 FQGNSA come from the germline V gene. The CDR3 loop spans 15 amino acids. The CDR3 DNA sequence: TGTGCCAGCAGTGGACAGGGCAGAGGCAATCAGCCCCAGCATTTT. It translates to CASSGQGRGNQPQHF.

Many counts were recorded for this clonotype. The chain employs TRBV20-1 and TRBJ1-5; no clear D. This CDR3 is 12 amino acids long. Trimming took off 6 bases at V and 0 bases at J, with 6 bases between the two ends. CDR1 is DFQATT and CDR2 is SNEGSKA in the germline V gene (reference sequence). The CDR3 region is CSAGYSNQPQHF. The CDR3 DNA follows: TGCAGTGCCGGGTATAGCAATCAGCCCCAGCATTTT.

This clonotype was detected many times. The V call is TRBV4-2, the J call TRBJ2-1; 7 nucleotides line up with TRBD2. Germline V gives CDR1 LGHNA, CDR2 YNFKEQ. The CDR3 covers 16 residues. Trimming at V came to 3 bases and at J to 1 base, leaving 6 bases not matched to a gene. This CDR3 reads CASSQISGSSYNEQFF. The CDR3 DNA follows: TGTGCCAGCAGCCAGATTAGCGGGTCATCCTACAATGAGCAGTTCTTC.

This clonotype turned up a few times. The chain is built from TRBV5-4 and TRBJ1-2, with 9 nucleotides matching TRBD1. V lost 0 bases and J lost 8; bases outside the gene matches: 11. The germline CDR1 and CDR2 sequences are SGHNT and YYREEE (reference sequence). The CDR3 is 16 residues long. CDR3 amino acids: CASSLGATGGQGGYTF. In DNA, the CDR3 is TGTGCCAGCAGCTTGGGGGCTACAGGGGGCCAAGGAGGCTACACCTTC.

This clonotype was counted between two and nine times. The J gene is TRBJ2-7, the V gene TRBV12-3 or TRBV12-4; 7 bases line up with TRBD1. The length of the CDR3 is 13 residues. Trimming cost V 5 bases and J 5 bases; bases outside gene matches: 6. The CDR3 spells CASSRGTAHEQYF. The DNA of the CDR3 is TGTGCCAGCAGTCGAGGGACAGCGCACGAGCAGTACTTC.

This clonotype has a handful of counts. The chain recombines TRBV7-9 with TRBJ2-4; 12 positions agree with TRBD2. V trimming: 5 bases; J trimming: 0 bases; junction bases outside the gene matches: 2. CDR3 size: 16 residues. The germline V gene has CDR1 SEHNR and CDR2 FQNEAQ (reference sequence). CDR3 loop: CASSTGLAGAKNIQYF. DNA for the CDR3: TGTGCCAGCAGCACGGGACTAGCGGGAGCCAAAAACATTCAGTACTTC.

This clonotype has only one observation. The V call is TRBV2, the J call TRBJ2-7; D is perhaps TRBD1 (6 bases). V dropped 7 bases and J dropped 0 bases, with 10 bases sitting between them. The CDR3 has 13 amino acids. In germline, CDR1 is SNHLY, CDR2 FYNNEI. The CDR3, as DNA: TGTGCCAGCAAGGGGGATATCTCCTACGAGCAGTACTTC. This gives the protein CASKGDISYEQYF.